This TCR beta chain appears in the sequencing data of a study of control samples from healthy donors and cancer patients (dated by TCRdb to 2018 to 2021). The library was generated by the immunoSEQ multiplex PCR assay. TCRdb took over this immuneACCESS table, retaining in-frame rearrangements with V and J assigned. Such tables are incomplete; in checked studies, under half of the missing clones stem from an unresolved V gene, and the remainder is unexplained. The sample table contains 30,000 to 35,000 clones; only one count was recorded for roughly 95% of them. 5% to 7.5% of the sample comes from the top ten. Comments on this clone: The antigen it recognizes is unknown. No clone much larger than this one lies a single base away; base qualities are absent.

Sequenced: blood. The source of this sequence is a man in his sixties in good health.

The CDR3 in this case is CATRTGENTEAFF. DNA sequence: TGTGCCACGAGGACAGGCGAAAACACTGAAGCTTTCTTT. This chain is built from TRBV15 and TRBJ1-1; TRBD1 aligns with 7 central bases. Trimmed from V: 9 bases; trimmed from J: 2 bases; junction bases lacking a gene match: 6. The CDR3 sequence holds 13 residues, the cysteine and phenylalanine included. The retained sequence is limited to the CDR3, 39 bases, with the frame set at the first base. Per the germline V gene (reference sequence), LNHNV is the CDR1 and YYDKDF is the CDR2.